This T cell receptor beta chain derives from a study of shared clonotypes between healthy human individuals. The table came from immunoSEQ multiplex PCR; TCRdb's copy has only in-frame clones and leaves some out. The sample consists of about 2.3 million clones, 85% to 95% of them appearing once. The ends lost 5 bases at V and 4 bases at J; junction bases unmatched: 5. The CDR3 sequence is 15 residues long. In germline, CDR1 is SGHTA, CDR2 FQGNSA. Sequencing used naive CD4+ T cells from PBMCs. Stated subset: CD45RA+ positively selected. The clonotype was recovered from a young man in good health. Some clones in this sample may be carry-over from other donors' samples. The V call is TRBV7-2, the J call TRBJ1-2; 12 positions agree with TRBD1. DNA of the CDR3: TGTGCCAGCAGCCAGGGACAGGGGGCCATCTATGGCTACACCTTC. This encodes CASSQGQGAIYGYTF.